This T cell receptor (beta chain) is drawn from a study of cytomegalovirus exposure and HLA in healthy donors. Whole-study results and caveats: CMV serostatus was the sole immune exposure data available.

V lost 7 bases, J lost 0 bases, and 13 bases lay in between. Germline CDR1 and CDR2: SGHRS and YFSETQ. The CDR3 has 15 residues. PCR was performed using 60 Vbeta and 13 Jbeta primers. Profiling relied on immunoSEQ multiplex PCR, and the TCRdb table lists in-frame clones only, not all of them. The sample records roughly 180,000 clones, over 70% being singletons. Notes on this clone: Its antigen is not known.

V is TRBV5-1 and J is TRBJ2-2; D might be TRBD1 (6 bases). The clonotype originates from a man between 18 and 35 years old in good health and CMV-seronegative. The source material was PBMCs. In nucleotides, the CDR3 is TGCGCCAGCGACCAGACAGGATCGAACACCGGGGAGCTGTTTTTT. Its translation: CASDQTGSNTGELFF. The full variable domain, completed using reference TRBV5-1 and TRBJ2-2, is KAGVTQTPRYLIKTRGQQVTLSCSPISGHRSVSWYQQTPGQGLQFLFEYFSETQRNKGNFPGRFSGRQFSNSRSEMNVSTLELGDSALYLCASDQTGSNTGELFFGEGSRLTVL.